A single sample is the source of the 12 T cell receptor beta chains below, sequenced in a study of blood T cell repertoires in COVID-19. Libraries were prepared by immunoSEQ multiplex PCR; TCRdb keeps only in-frame clonotypes and omits some of them. The data show around 260,000 clones, with 80% to 85% seen just once and less than 5% held by the top ten. The sequencing input was peripheral blood. These receptor sequences come from a man in his fifties or sixties with acute or convalescent COVID-19.

The chain employs TRBV18 and TRBJ1-1; weak D call: TRBD1 (5 bases). This CDR3 has 12 amino acids. Trimming cost V 3 bases and J 8 bases, with 10 bases left between them. Germline loops: CDR1 KGHSH, CDR2 LQKENI. The chain's CDR3 is CASSPGGREAFF. CDR3 sequence (DNA): TGTGCCAGCTCACCCGGGGGAAGGGAAGCTTTCTTT. Full variable domain (rest looked up from reference TRBV18 and TRBJ1-1): NAGVMQNPRHLVRRRGQEARLRCSPMKGHSHVYWYRQLPEEGLKFMVYLQKENIIDESGMPKERFSAEFPKEGPSILRIQQVVRGDSAAYFCASSPGGREAFFGQGTRLTVV.

This clone was seen a single time. The chain employs TRBV29-1 and TRBJ2-3; 9 bases line up with TRBD1. Germline V gene lookup returns CDR1 SQVTM and CDR2 ANQGSEA. After removal of 3 bases from V and 3 bases from J, the junction contained 1 base not matched to a gene. CDR3 length: 13 amino acids. CDR3 in amino acids: CSVDGTGTDTQYF. The CDR3 coding sequence is TGCAGCGTTGATGGGACAGGGACAGATACGCAGTATTTT.

This clone was detected only once. V and J are TRBV10-3 and TRBJ2-6; D not resolved. Trimming removed 6 bases from V and 0 bases from J, with 9 bases in between. The CDR3 has 15 residues. CDR1 is ENHRY, CDR2 SYGVKD, per germline. The CDR3 protein is CAIRQVDSGANVLTF. DNA for the CDR3: TGTGCCATCAGGCAGGTTGACTCTGGGGCCAACGTCCTGACTTTC.

V is TRBV5-1 and J is TRBJ1-3; no clear D gene. Germline assignment: CDR1 SGHRS and CDR2 YFSETQ. The CDR3 runs 16 residues. Trimming took 0 bases from V and 4 from J, leaving 14 bases between them. CDR3 sequence: CASSLAGVSYGNTIYF. The CDR3 DNA follows: TGCGCCAGCAGCTTGGCCGGGGTGTCTTACGGAAACACCATATATTTT. Based on the CDR3 plus reference TRBV5-1 and TRBJ1-3, the full variable domain is KAGVTQTPRYLIKTRGQQVTLSCSPISGHRSVSWYQQTPGQGLQFLFEYFSETQRNKGNFPGRFSGRQFSNSRSEMNVSTLELGDSALYLCASSLAGVSYGNTIYFGEGSWLTVV.

V usage is TRBV6-5 and J usage is TRBJ1-1, with a possible D match to TRBD1 (5 bases). Germline CDR1 is MNHEY and CDR2 is SVGAGI. This CDR3 comprises 14 residues. Trimming took 5 bases from V and 0 from J, leaving 10 bases between them. The CDR3 loop reads CASSTRVMNTEAFF. The CDR3 nucleotides read TGTGCCAGCAGTACCAGGGTTATGAACACTGAAGCTTTCTTT.

This clone showed up just a few times. The CDR3 DNA reads TGTGCCAGCAGCTTCAACGGGGATAGCAATCAGCCCCAGCATTTT. Its protein product is CASSFNGDSNQPQHF. The gene calls are TRBV5-6 and TRBJ1-5; no reliable D call. The CDR3 is 15 residues long. Germline CDR1 and CDR2: SGHDT and YYEEEE. V was pared by 2 bases and J by 0 bases, with 9 bases between.

The rearrangement uses TRBV27 and TRBJ1-6; the D is unclear. Trimming took 6 bases from V and 4 from J, leaving 10 bases between them. From germline, CDR1 is MNHEY and CDR2 SMNVEV (reference sequence). This CDR3 is 14 amino acids long. CDR3 DNA sequence: TGTGCCAGCAGAGAGGAGTTTTATAATTCACCCCTCCACTTT. The encoded protein is CASREEFYNSPLHF.

This clone was found once. This chain connects TRBV5-6 to TRBJ1-3; TRBD1 matches at 7 bases. This CDR3 has 14 amino acids. CDR1 SGHDT and CDR2 YYEEEE come from the germline V gene. The trim removed 2 bases at V and 3 bases at J, leaving 2 bases unmatched. CDR3 in DNA: TGTGCCAGCAGCTTCGGACAGGTTGGAAACACCATATATTTT. Translation gives CASSFGQVGNTIYF.

The chain recombines TRBV7-9 with TRBJ2-3; 9 bases are a match to TRBD2. This CDR3 has 15 residues. Unmatched junction bases numbered 10, after V lost 5 bases and J lost 7 bases. Looked up from germline, CDR1 is SEHNR and CDR2 is FQNEAQ (reference sequence). In DNA, the CDR3 is TGTGCCAGCAGCCCAAGACTAGCGGAGCCTAATACGCAGTATTTT. It specifies CASSPRLAEPNTQYF.

The V call is TRBV19, the J call TRBJ1-2, with TRBD1 matching 7 bases. Germline V gene lookup returns CDR1 LNHDA and CDR2 SQIVND (reference sequence). The CDR3 spans 17 residues. V was pared by 5 bases and J by 0 bases, with 12 bases of the junction left unmatched. In DNA, the CDR3 is TGTGCCAGTAGTGAACCCCAGGACAGGAGAGCTAACTATGGCTACACCTTC. It specifies CASSEPQDRRANYGYTF.

V and J are TRBV11-2 and TRBJ1-1; unclear D gene. The CDR3 has 12 residues. CDR1 is SGHAT, CDR2 FQNNGV, per germline. V shed 3 bases and J shed 4 bases, with 6 bases lying between them. In nucleotides, the CDR3 is TGTGCCAGCAGCTTCACGGGCACTGAAGCTTTCTTT. Amino acids: CASSFTGTEAFF.

The V call is TRBV7-9, the J call TRBJ1-1; a possible D gene is TRBD1 (5 bases). Germline V lookup: CDR1 SEHNR, CDR2 FQNEAQ (reference sequence). Trimming cost V 1 base and J 9 bases, with 9 bases left between them. The CDR3 extends over 12 amino acids. CDR3 coding DNA: TGTGCCAGCAGCTTAGAAAGGGGTAAAGCTTTCTTT. Its translation is CASSLERGKAFF.